The next 24 T cell receptor beta chains were all read from a single sample in a study of blood T cell repertoires in COVID-19. The protocol was immunoSEQ multiplex PCR, while the TCRdb copy is restricted to in-frame clones and leaves out a portion. The sample contains around 200,000 clones, about 90% of which appear only once. The sequenced sample was peripheral blood. These receptors were collected from a man between 40 and 49 years old with active or convalescent COVID-19.

The CDR3 bases are TGTGCCAGCAGTCAACGAGGACAGCTAACAGGCTCTGGGGCCAACGTCCTGACTTTC. The encoded protein is CASSQRGQLTGSGANVLTF. The chain joins TRBV27 to TRBJ2-6; possible D gene TRBD1, 6 bases. The length of the CDR3 is 19 residues. V was trimmed by 5 bases and J by 0 bases, leaving 20 bases between them. Germline loops: CDR1 MNHEY, CDR2 SMNVEV (reference sequence).

The V call is TRBV2, the J call TRBJ1-1; D is unclear. The V end lost 10 bases, the J end lost 0 bases, and 12 bases lay between the germline ends. The CDR3 runs 13 residues. CDR1 and CDR2 from the germline V gene are SNHLY and FYNNEI. CDR3 protein: CATRPEMNTEAFF. The CDR3 region has the DNA TGTGCCACCAGACCCGAGATGAACACTGAAGCTTTCTTT. Complete variable domain (other parts from reference TRBV2 and TRBJ1-1): EPEVTQTPSHQVTQMGQEVILRCVPISNHLYFYWYRQILGQKVEFLVSFYNNEISEKSEIFDDQFSVERPDGSNFTLKIRSTKLEDSAMYFCATRPEMNTEAFFGQGTRLTVV.

A few counts support this clone. The CDR3 DNA reads as TGTGCCAGCAGTTTACGGGCGGGGGAGCAGTACTTC. Translated: CASSLRAGEQYF. This chain connects TRBV27 to TRBJ2-7; tentatively, D is TRBD2 (6 bases). The V and J ends lost 2 bases and 7 bases respectively, with 9 bases between them. The CDR3 consists of 12 residues. Germline V gives CDR1 MNHEY, CDR2 SMNVEV (reference sequence).

This chain connects TRBV9 to TRBJ1-2, with D tentatively TRBD1 (6 bases). This CDR3 comprises 14 residues. Germline V gene lookup returns CDR1 SGDLS and CDR2 YYNGEE. V was trimmed by 3 bases and J by 7 bases, leaving 16 bases between them. The CDR3 sequence is CASSDITGFGGYTF. The CDR3 coding sequence is TGTGCCAGCAGCGACATCACAGGGTTTGGTGGCTACACCTTC.

This chain links TRBV28 with TRBJ2-7, with D unclear. The CDR3 runs to 13 residues. Trimming stripped 3 bases from V and 9 bases from J, with 15 bases between. CDR1 is MDHEN and CDR2 is SYDVKM in the germline V gene. The CDR3 spells CASSFGTRGTQYF. The DNA for the CDR3 is TGTGCCAGCAGTTTTGGAACGAGAGGCACGCAGTACTTC. The variable domain in full, with the rest retrieved from reference TRBV28 and TRBJ2-7, is DVKVTQSSRYLVKRTGEKVFLECVQDMDHENMFWYRQDPGLGLRLIYFSYDVKMKEKGDIPEGYSVSREKKERFSLILESASTNQTSMYLCASSFGTRGTQYFGPGTRLTVT.

The gene calls are TRBV28 and TRBJ2-1; D is uncertain. CDR1 MDHEN and CDR2 SYDVKM come from the germline V gene. The CDR3 length is 15 residues. Trimming cost V 3 bases and J 0 bases, with 9 bases left between them. CDR3 in amino acids: CASSLGRSSYNEQFF. The CDR3, as DNA: TGTGCCAGCAGTTTGGGCAGGTCCTCCTACAATGAGCAGTTCTTC.

The chain links TRBV7-8 to TRBJ2-3; 10 bases are a match to TRBD2. This CDR3 spans 14 amino acids. The junction had 0 bases not matched to a gene; V was cut back by 1 base and J by 5 bases. Germline V lookup: CDR1 SGHVS, CDR2 FQNEAQ. The CDR3 loop reads CASSLGLAGDTQYF. As DNA, the CDR3 is TGTGCCAGCAGCTTAGGACTAGCGGGAGATACGCAGTATTTT.

The J gene is TRBJ1-1, the V gene TRBV19; tentatively, D is TRBD1 (6 bases). The CDR3 length is 15 residues. Per germline, CDR1 LNHDA and CDR2 SQIVND (reference sequence). V gave up 5 bases and J gave up 0 bases, with 13 bases separating them. As DNA, the CDR3 is TGTGCCAGTAGTTCACACAGGGCCCTGAACACTGAAGCTTTCTTT. Translated: CASSSHRALNTEAFF. The full variable domain, with the rest looked up from reference TRBV19 and TRBJ1-1, is DGGITQSPKYLFRKEGQNVTLSCEQNLNHDAMYWYRQDPGQGLRLIYYSQIVNDFQKGDIAEGYSVSREKKESFPLTVTSAQKNPTAFYLCASSSHRALNTEAFFGQGTRLTVV.

This clone was detected only a few times. The V gene is TRBV28, the J gene TRBJ1-2; D call uncertain. Germline lookup yields CDR1 MDHEN and CDR2 SYDVKM. V was trimmed by 5 bases and J by 5 bases, leaving 9 bases between them. This CDR3 region has 12 residues. The CDR3 bases are TGTGCCAGCAGTCCGAGGATTTATGGCTACACCTTC. It translates to CASSPRIYGYTF.

The gene calls are TRBV19 and TRBJ1-4; a weak D match, TRBD1 (5 bases). This CDR3 has 15 amino acids. V gave up 3 bases and J gave up 5 bases, with 13 bases separating them. In germline, CDR1 is LNHDA, CDR2 SQIVND (reference sequence). The CDR3 DNA sequence: TGTGCCAGTAGTATCGGGGGGGGTCAAAATGAAAAACTGTTTTTT. Amino acid sequence: CASSIGGGQNEKLFF.

The chain has TRBV5-1 and TRBJ1-3, with unresolved D. The CDR3 covers 16 residues. V was clipped by 0 bases and J by 0 bases, with 10 bases between them. Per germline, CDR1 SGHRS and CDR2 YFSETQ. In nucleotides, the CDR3 is TGCGCCAGCAGCTTGGCACCCGAGGGCTCTGGAAACACCATATATTTT. The encoded protein is CASSLAPEGSGNTIYF.

V is TRBV15 and J is TRBJ1-3, with D possibly being TRBD1 (5 bases). V shed 2 bases and J shed 4 bases, with 18 bases lying between them. The CDR3 runs to 17 residues. Germline CDR1 is LNHNV and CDR2 is YYDKDF (reference sequence). In DNA, the CDR3 is TGTGCCACCAGCAGAAATAGGGGTCTAGGGTCCGGAAACACCATATATTTT. Its translation: CATSRNRGLGSGNTIYF.

The chain links TRBV5-6 to TRBJ1-1; perhaps TRBD1 as D (5 bases). Trimming shortened V by 3 bases and J by 4 bases, and 16 bases separated the two germline ends. The CDR3 is 15 amino acids. From germline, CDR1 is SGHDT and CDR2 YYEEEE. CDR3 loop: CASSWEGRGTTEAFF. CDR3 DNA sequence: TGTGCCAGCAGCTGGGAAGGGCGGGGGACCACTGAAGCTTTCTTT.

V and J are TRBV11-3 and TRBJ2-7; the match to TRBD2 covers 9 bases. The CDR3 length is 16 residues. The J segment lost 3 bases and the V segment lost 5 bases, leaving 11 bases of the junction unmatched. Looked up from germline, CDR1 is SGHNT and CDR2 is YENEEA. CDR3 sequence (DNA): TGTGCCAGCAGCGCGGGGAGCGGGAGGATGGGCTACGAGCAGTACTTC. Translation gives CASSAGSGRMGYEQYF.

This chain's CDR3 is CASSHSFLTGTTNEKLFF. Written as DNA, the CDR3 is TGCGCCAGCAGCCACTCCTTCCTGACAGGGACAACTAATGAAAAACTGTTTTTT. V usage is TRBV4-1 and J usage is TRBJ1-4; 7 bases agree with TRBD1. CDR1 MGHRA and CDR2 YSYEKL come from the germline V gene. The junction had 10 bases not matched to a gene; V was cut back by 3 bases and J by 0 bases. There are 18 residues in the CDR3.

This chain connects TRBV28 to TRBJ1-2, with 7 bases aligning to TRBD1. Germline values: CDR1 MDHEN, CDR2 SYDVKM. V was clipped by 6 bases and J by 6 bases; unmatched bases: 10. This CDR3 region has 14 residues. The chain's CDR3 is CASRNPNRGDGYTF. The CDR3 DNA sequence: TGTGCCAGCAGGAACCCAAACAGGGGCGATGGCTACACCTTC.

V gene TRBV20-1 combines with J gene TRBJ2-7; possibly TRBD2 for D (6 bases). Between the trimmed V and J ends, which lost 3 bases and 2 bases, there was a span of 11 bases. There are 13 residues in the CDR3. CDR1 is DFQATT, CDR2 SNEGSKA, per germline (reference sequence). The CDR3: CSASPGSPYEQYF. The CDR3 nucleotides read TGCAGTGCTAGTCCCGGGAGCCCCTACGAGCAGTACTTC.

This rearrangement joins TRBV15 to TRBJ2-3; 9 bases line up with TRBD2. The CDR3 has 16 amino acids. Germline CDR1 and CDR2: LNHNV and YYDKDF (reference sequence). The V gene end was trimmed by 5 bases and the J gene end by 1 base; junction bases not matched to a gene: 7. CDR3 sequence reads: CATSALAGYGTDTQYF. In nucleotides, the CDR3 is TGTGCCACCAGCGCCCTAGCGGGATACGGCACAGATACGCAGTATTTT.

This chain links TRBV14 with TRBJ1-2, with a tentative D call TRBD1 (6 bases). The germline CDR1 and CDR2 sequences are SGHDN and FVKESK. Trimming shortened V by 0 bases and J by 3 bases, and 20 bases separated the two germline ends. There are 18 residues in the CDR3. The CDR3 DNA follows: TGTGCCAGCAGCCAAGATGGGGGCAGGGGAAGAGGAGACTATGGCTACACCTTC. It encodes CASSQDGGRGRGDYGYTF.

This chain connects TRBV11-2 to TRBJ2-7; 7 bases map to TRBD1. CDR1 and CDR2 (germline): SGHAT, FQNNGV. This CDR3 contains 13 residues. V gave up 5 bases and J gave up 2 bases; unmatched junction bases: 3. The CDR3 protein is CASSAGTAYEQYF. In DNA form, the CDR3 reads TGTGCCAGCAGCGCCGGGACAGCCTACGAGCAGTACTTC.

The chain has TRBV30 and TRBJ1-5; D not certain. V shed 0 bases and J shed 7 bases, with 13 bases lying between them. CDR1 is GTSNPN and CDR2 is SVGIG in the germline V gene (reference sequence). The CDR3 runs 14 residues. CDR3 sequence reads: CAWSVWAQRQPQHF. CDR3 DNA sequence: TGTGCCTGGAGTGTATGGGCCCAACGGCAGCCCCAGCATTTT.

The gene calls are TRBV27 and TRBJ1-1; 8 bases map to TRBD1. Per germline, CDR1 MNHEY and CDR2 SMNVEV (reference sequence). This CDR3 is 14 amino acids long. V lost 3 bases and J lost 6; bases outside the gene matches: 6. This chain's CDR3 is CASSFGGTGAEAFF. The DNA of the CDR3 is TGTGCCAGCAGTTTTGGGGGGACAGGTGCTGAAGCTTTCTTT.

The chain recombines TRBV29-1 with TRBJ1-1; 8 nucleotides match TRBD1. This CDR3 is 13 amino acids long. Germline V gene data show CDR1 as SQVTM and CDR2 as ANQGSEA. After removal of 7 bases from V and 5 bases from J, the junction contained 9 bases not matched to a gene. The CDR3 is CSAPGQGPTEAFF. DNA of the CDR3: TGCAGCGCCCCCGGACAGGGTCCGACTGAAGCTTTCTTT.

DNA of the CDR3: TGTGCCAGCAGTCCCGTTGACAGTTATAGCTCCTACGAGCAGTACTTC. Its translation: CASSPVDSYSSYEQYF. The chain combines TRBV28 with TRBJ2-7; TRBD1 might be the D (5 bases). Trimming took off 5 bases at V and 0 bases at J, with 17 bases between the two ends. Germline V gene lookup returns CDR1 MDHEN and CDR2 SYDVKM. This CDR3 is 16 amino acids long. Full variable domain (rest looked up from reference TRBV28 and TRBJ2-7): DVKVTQSSRYLVKRTGEKVFLECVQDMDHENMFWYRQDPGLGLRLIYFSYDVKMKEKGDIPEGYSVSREKKERFSLILESASTNQTSMYLCASSPVDSYSSYEQYFGPGTRLTVT.